These T cell receptor beta chains were read from a single sample in a study of T cell responses to AZD1222 COVID-19 vaccine. TCRdb keeps only in-frame clones here, not all; method: immunoSEQ multiplex PCR. The sample has 120,000 to 150,000 clones, about 90% seen once. The source was peripheral blood, collected on day 0 of AZD1222 vaccination. The receptors were gathered from an adult in good health. Both conserved end residues are part of each CDR3. The D gene is left open where the match is weak. Some rows mark clone size as missing; the rest say once, few, many or name a class of expanded clone.

j_call d_call clone_size v_call cdr3_aa cdr3_nt
TRBJ2-3 . . TRBV5-6 CASSLRSGTQRDTQYF TGTGCCAGCAGCTTAAGGTCCGGGACACAAAGAGATACGCAGTATTTT
TRBJ2-6 . . TRBV24-1 CATSVAGANVLTF TGTGCCACCAGTGTGGCCGGGGCCAACGTCCTGACTTTC
TRBJ1-6 TRBD1 once TRBV7-9 CASSLRPGGGSGYNSPLHF TGTGCCAGCAGCTTACGCCCAGGGGGGGGGTCCGGTTATAATTCACCCCTCCACTTT
TRBJ2-7 . . TRBV7-2 CASARTGYEQYF TGTGCCAGCGCTCGGACGGGCTACGAGCAGTACTTC
TRBJ2-7 . . TRBV27 CASSPQGPSEQYF TGTGCCAGCAGTCCCCAGGGACCAAGCGAGCAGTACTTC
TRBJ2-1 . . TRBV9 CASRRGPGSYNEQFF TGTGCCAGCAGACGAGGCCCGGGCTCCTACAATGAGCAGTTCTTC
TRBJ1-3 TRBD1 . TRBV2 CASTVAWTGVRGNTIYF TGTGCCAGCACGGTCGCCTGGACAGGCGTTCGTGGAAACACCATATATTTT
TRBJ2-3 . . TRBV3-1/TRBV3-2 CASSPLPRGTDTQYF TGTGCCAGCAGCCCCCTCCCCCGTGGCACAGATACGCAGTATTTT
TRBJ1-2 . . TRBV7-8 CASSLAGFYGYTF TGTGCCAGCAGCTTAGCGGGATTTTATGGCTACACCTTC
TRBJ2-1 . once TRBV12-3/TRBV12-4 CASSREGSLFF TGTGCCAGCAGCCGAGAGGGGTCCCTGTTCTTC
TRBJ1-5 . . TRBV28 CASSSRGSTQPQHF TGTGCCAGCAGTTCCCGGGGTTCAACTCAGCCCCAGCATTTT
TRBJ2-2 . . TRBV5-1 CASSLELSRELFF TGCGCCAGCAGCTTGGAATTGAGCCGGGAGCTGTTTTTT
TRBJ2-2 . . TRBV11-3 CASSFLNTGELFF TGTGCCAGCAGCTTCCTTAACACCGGGGAGCTGTTTTTT
TRBJ1-1 . . TRBV29-1 CSVAPRLFGGMAFF TGCAGCGTTGCCCCCCGCCTTTTTGGGGGTATGGCTTTCTTT
TRBJ1-2 . . TRBV7-2 CASRPTGAYGYTF TGTGCCAGCAGACCCACCGGGGCCTATGGCTACACCTTC
TRBJ2-2 . . TRBV4-3 CASSQALLGVVGTGELFF TGCGCCAGCAGCCAAGCCCTACTAGGAGTGGTAGGAACCGGGGAGCTGTTTTTT
TRBJ2-1 TRBD2 . TRBV6-1 CASSEGAGLAYNEQFF TGTGCCAGCAGTGAAGGAGCGGGACTAGCCTACAATGAGCAGTTCTTC
TRBJ2-7 . . TRBV7-2 CASSLPGRTYEQYF TGTGCCAGCAGCTTACCGGGCAGGACTTACGAGCAGTACTTC
TRBJ2-1 TRBD1 . TRBV5-6 CASSWYRGVFLNEQFF TGTGCCAGCAGCTGGTACAGGGGGGTTTTTCTTAATGAGCAGTTCTTC
TRBJ1-4 TRBD1 . TRBV7-8 CASSSFAGTDEKLFF TGTGCCAGCAGCTCCTTCGCCGGGACAGATGAAAAACTGTTTTTT
TRBJ2-2 . once TRBV6-5 CASSLRQMNTGELFF TGTGCCAGCAGTCTGCGACAGATGAACACCGGGGAGCTGTTTTTT
TRBJ2-7 . . TRBV5-5 CASSWRLANLDRDYEQYF TGTGCCAGCAGCTGGAGGTTGGCAAACTTGGACAGAGACTACGAGCAGTACTTC
TRBJ1-5 TRBD1 once TRBV10-3 CATQTGEISNQPQHF TGTGCCACCCAGACAGGGGAAATTAGCAATCAGCCCCAGCATTTT
TRBJ2-1 . . TRBV27 CASTSSPGPYNEQFF TGTGCCAGCACTTCTTCCCCGGGACCCTACAATGAGCAGTTCTTC
TRBJ2-1 TRBD2 . TRBV24-1 CATSDHGLAGRNEQFF TGTGCCACCAGTGACCACGGACTAGCGGGGAGAAATGAGCAGTTCTTC
TRBJ2-4 . . TRBV5-8 CASSSVRMEPKNIQYF TGTGCCAGCAGCTCCGTTCGAATGGAGCCAAAAAACATTCAGTACTTC
TRBJ1-1 . . TRBV7-9 CASSSNRRTEAFF TGTGCCAGCAGCTCGAACAGGAGGACGGAAGCTTTCTTT
TRBJ1-5 . . TRBV25-1 CASSDWGLNQPQHF TGTGCCAGCAGTGATTGGGGTCTCAATCAGCCCCAGCATTTT
TRBJ2-7 TRBD1 few TRBV18 CASSPAGGEQYF TGTGCCAGCTCACCGGCAGGGGGAGAGCAGTACTTC
TRBJ1-6 TRBD1 once TRBV19 CASSWVSRGRSPLHF TGTGCCAGTAGTTGGGTGTCGAGGGGGCGGTCACCCCTCCACTTT
TRBJ2-1 . . TRBV11-3 CASSLGRNNEQFF TGTGCCAGCAGCTTGGGGCGCAACAATGAGCAGTTCTTC
TRBJ2-1 . . TRBV11-3 CASSAPHNEQFF TGTGCCAGCAGCGCGCCTCACAATGAGCAGTTCTTC
TRBJ2-5 . . TRBV7-3 CASSLTGSRQETQYF TGTGCCAGCAGCTTAACCGGGTCTAGGCAAGAGACCCAGTACTTC